Shown below are 25 T cell receptor beta chains from a single sample sequenced in a study of blood T cell repertoires in COVID-19. Profiled with immunoSEQ multiplex PCR; TCRdb holds only in-frame clones, not every one. The sample gives more than 95,000 clones, approximately 90% of which show up once; about 1.6% is in the top ten. The sequencing input was peripheral blood. These receptors all stem from a human donor in a cohort sampled during active COVID-19.

The rearrangement uses TRBV12-3 or TRBV12-4 and TRBJ1-5; the D is unclear. CDR3 length: 12 residues. V gave up 0 bases and J gave up 9 bases, with 6 bases separating them. CDR3 amino acids: CASSLAAVPQHF. For the CDR3, the DNA is TGTGCCAGCAGTTTAGCCGCGGTGCCCCAGCATTTT.

The DNA of the CDR3 is TGTGCCAGCAGCGTAGAGGTGGGAGTGCCCTACGAGCAGTACTTC. As protein: CASSVEVGVPYEQYF. This chain links TRBV9 with TRBJ2-7; D might be TRBD2 (5 bases). The V gene lost 0 bases and the J gene lost 2 bases, with 12 bases spanning the gap. The CDR3 runs 15 residues. Germline V gives CDR1 SGDLS, CDR2 YYNGEE.

V gene TRBV2 combines with J gene TRBJ2-3; D ambiguous. Trimming took off 6 bases at V and 1 base at J, with 8 bases between the two ends. From germline, CDR1 is SNHLY and CDR2 FYNNEI. The CDR3 contains 13 residues. In DNA form, the CDR3 reads TGTGCCAGCAGCCTCGCGGGCACAGATACGCAGTATTTT. Its protein product is CASSLAGTDTQYF.

This rearrangement joins TRBV10-2 to TRBJ2-7; 7 bases fit TRBD1. This CDR3 has 16 amino acids. CDR1 is WSHSY and CDR2 is SAAADI in the germline V gene. V was clipped by 2 bases and J by 4 bases; unmatched bases: 11. This CDR3 reads CASSEIGWGQQYEQYF. CDR3 nucleotide sequence: TGCGCCAGCAGTGAGATCGGGTGGGGACAGCAATACGAGCAGTACTTC.

The CDR3 DNA reads TGTGCCAGCAGTGAAGGGGCGTTCTGGGGCTACACCTTC. Its protein is CASSEGAFWGYTF. The V gene is TRBV6-1, the J gene TRBJ1-2; D is uncertain. With 1 base removed from V and 8 bases from J, the gap between germline ends came to 11 bases. This CDR3 is built from 13 residues. The germline CDR1 and CDR2 sequences are MNHNS and SASEGT.

The rearrangement uses TRBV12-3 or TRBV12-4 and TRBJ2-2; weak D call: TRBD2 (5 bases). This CDR3 spans 13 amino acids. Deletions cut 2 bases from V and 7 bases from J, with 8 bases between. The DNA for the CDR3 is TGTGCCAGCAGTTTAACTAGTCTCGGGGAGCTGTTTTTT. The encoded protein is CASSLTSLGELFF.

This chain joins TRBV21-1 and TRBJ2-2; the table calls TRBD2, which could not be checked here. TRBV21-1 is listed as a pseudogene. CDR3 size: 18 residues. DNA for the CDR3: TGTGCCAGCAGCAAATACGGGAGGGGATGGGTAACGACCGGGGAGCTGTTTTTT. This codes for CASSKYGRGWVTTGELFF.

This chain connects TRBV28 to TRBJ1-1; perhaps TRBD1 as D (5 bases). The V and J ends lost 3 bases and 4 bases respectively, with 12 bases between them. This CDR3 spans 14 amino acids. Per germline, CDR1 MDHEN and CDR2 SYDVKM. CDR3 residues: CASSFQGAVTEAFF. The DNA for the CDR3 is TGTGCCAGCAGTTTCCAAGGGGCGGTCACTGAAGCTTTCTTT.

This rearrangement joins TRBV3-1 (or the pseudogene TRBV3-2) to TRBJ1-2, with 9 bases matching TRBD1. This CDR3 is 17 amino acids long. Germline-derived CDR1 and CDR2 are LGHDT and YNNKEL (reference sequence). With 0 bases clipped from V and 3 bases from J, the junction kept 8 bases outside the gene matches. Here the CDR3 reads CASSQDLTGGTYYGYTF. The CDR3 coding sequence is TGTGCCAGCAGCCAAGATTTGACAGGGGGTACCTACTATGGCTACACCTTC.

The chain joins TRBV7-2 to TRBJ2-7; 8 positions agree with TRBD2. The V gene end was trimmed by 5 bases and the J gene end by 1 base; junction bases not matched to a gene: 7. In germline, CDR1 is SGHTA, CDR2 FQGNSA. The CDR3 is 15 amino acids. The CDR3 DNA sequence: TGTGCCAGCAGCCCCGGGAGGGTTTGGTCCTACGAGCAGTACTTC. It translates to CASSPGRVWSYEQYF.

The chain employs TRBV3-1 (or the pseudogene TRBV3-2) and TRBJ1-1; D may be TRBD1 (6 bases). Trimming pared 6 bases from V and 4 bases from J, leaving 9 bases between. CDR1 is LGHDT, CDR2 YNNKEL, per germline (reference sequence). This CDR3 has 12 amino acids. DNA for the CDR3: TGTGCCAGCAGATCAGGGGTCACTGAAGCTTTCTTT. Translation gives CASRSGVTEAFF.

This chain connects TRBV13 to TRBJ2-7, with 8 bases aligning to TRBD2. V trimming: 5 bases; J trimming: 2 bases; junction bases outside the gene matches: 5. Germline CDR1 is PRHDT and CDR2 is FYEKMQ (reference sequence). The CDR3 is 14 residues long. CDR3 protein: CASSPGLDTYEQYF. In nucleotides, the CDR3 is TGTGCCAGCAGCCCGGGACTAGATACCTACGAGCAGTACTTC. The complete variable domain, with remaining parts taken from reference TRBV13 and TRBJ2-7, reads AAGVIQSPRHLIKEKRETATLKCYPIPRHDTVYWYQQGPGQDPQFLISFYEKMQSDKGSIPDRFSAQQFSDYHSELNMSSLELGDSALYFCASSPGLDTYEQYFGPGTRLTVT.

The chain recombines TRBV9 with TRBJ2-3; maybe TRBD2 (6 bases). The CDR3 sequence is 16 residues long. V lost 0 bases to trimming and J lost 4 bases, with 15 bases between them. CDR1 and CDR2 (germline): SGDLS, YYNGEE. In nucleotides, the CDR3 is TGTGCCAGCAGCGTAGATCCGGGAGCTAGGTCAGATACGCAGTATTTT. Its translation is CASSVDPGARSDTQYF.

The rearrangement links TRBV5-1 to TRBJ2-7, with a weak D call TRBD1 (7 bases). The CDR3 loop spans 13 amino acids. The ends were cut back, 1 base at V and 4 bases at J, with 9 bases in the middle. CDR1 SGHRS and CDR2 YFSETQ come from the germline V gene. The CDR3 DNA sequence: TGCGCCAGCAGCTTGCAGGGGGGTTACGAGCAGTACTTC. Translating gives CASSLQGGYEQYF.

The chain has TRBV6-5 and TRBJ1-2; no firm D call. Germline CDR1 and CDR2: MNHEY and SVGAGI. This CDR3 has 13 amino acids. The V and J ends lost 4 bases and 4 bases respectively, with 10 bases between them. This CDR3 reads CASSWSGSYGYTF. The CDR3, as DNA: TGTGCCAGCAGTTGGTCAGGATCCTATGGCTACACCTTC.

V is TRBV5-4 and J is TRBJ2-6; tentative D call: TRBD1 (6 bases). CDR1 SGHNT and CDR2 YYREEE come from the germline V gene (reference sequence). This CDR3 has 15 amino acids. V dropped 3 bases and J dropped 1 base, with 8 bases sitting between them. CDR3 sequence: CASSWGPSGANVLTF. DNA for the CDR3: TGTGCCAGCAGCTGGGGGCCTTCTGGGGCCAACGTCCTGACTTTC.

The rearrangement joins TRBV5-6 to TRBJ2-7, with D possibly being TRBD1 (6 bases). Trimming removed 6 bases from V and 3 bases from J, with 13 bases in between. The germline CDR1 and CDR2 sequences are SGHDT and YYEEEE. CDR3 length: 13 amino acids. CDR3 coding DNA: TGTGCCAGCACCGGAACCAGGGGCTACGAGCAGTACTTC. It codes for CASTGTRGYEQYF. The full variable domain, completed using reference TRBV5-6 and TRBJ2-7, is DAGVTQSPTHLIKTRGQQVTLRCSPKSGHDTVSWYQQALGQGPQFIFQYYEEEERQRGNFPDRFSGHQFPNYSSELNVNALLLGDSALYLCASTGTRGYEQYFGPGTRLTVT.

The chain is built from TRBV24-1 and TRBJ1-2, with D tentatively TRBD1 (5 bases). V lost 4 bases to trimming and J lost 0 bases, with 11 bases between them. CDR3 length: 15 residues. Germline V gene lookup returns CDR1 KGHDR and CDR2 SFDVKD. CDR3 nucleotides: TGTGCCACCAGTGACCACCGGGGGGCTAACTATGGCTACACCTTC. It codes for CATSDHRGANYGYTF.

Details on this clone: Other DNA sequences from this sample encode an identical CDR3 as well. V usage is TRBV7-9 and J usage is TRBJ2-3; 7 bases agree with TRBD1. V lost 1 base, J lost 2 bases, and 3 bases stayed unmatched. This CDR3 has 15 residues. CDR1 and CDR2 (germline): SEHNR, FQNEAQ (reference sequence). The CDR3 DNA is TGTGCCAGCAGCTTAGGACAGGGATCCACAGATACGCAGTATTTT. As protein: CASSLGQGSTDTQYF.

The chain is built from TRBV7-9 and TRBJ1-1, with D unresolved. With 2 bases removed from V and 7 bases from J, the gap between germline ends came to 8 bases. The CDR3 covers 12 residues. CDR1 is SEHNR and CDR2 is FQNEAQ in the germline V gene (reference sequence). The CDR3 DNA reads TGTGCCAGCAGCTTACGGGAAAATGAAGCTTTCTTT. Its translation: CASSLRENEAFF.

In this sample, this clone turned up once. The chain has TRBV3-1 (or the pseudogene TRBV3-2) and TRBJ1-3; D may be TRBD1 (6 bases). The V end was cut by 2 bases, the J end by 0 bases, with 14 bases between. This CDR3 is built from 17 residues. Germline CDR1 is LGHDT and CDR2 is YNNKEL (reference sequence). CDR3 sequence reads: CASSQSSGQISGNTIYF. CDR3 DNA: TGTGCCAGCAGCCAATCCTCTGGACAGATCTCTGGAAACACCATATATTTT.

This chain connects TRBV11-2 to TRBJ2-7; D is unresolved. The CDR3 totals 15 residues. V was cut by 1 base and J by 1 base, with 11 bases left in between. Germline-derived CDR1 and CDR2 are SGHAT and FQNNGV. CDR3 DNA: TGTGCCAGCAGCTTAGCCCCAGACGGGTCCTACGAGCAGTACTTC. It encodes CASSLAPDGSYEQYF.

The rearrangement links TRBV5-6 to TRBJ2-3; 11 nucleotides agree with TRBD2. Trimming cost V 0 bases and J 3 bases; bases outside gene matches: 6. Germline values: CDR1 SGHDT, CDR2 YYEEEE. The CDR3 consists of 17 residues. The CDR3 bases are TGTGCCAGCAGCTTGGCGGCTAGCGGGAGGTTAACAGATACGCAGTATTTT. Translation gives CASSLAASGRLTDTQYF. The full variable domain, its missing parts supplied by reference TRBV5-6 and TRBJ2-3, is DAGVTQSPTHLIKTRGQQVTLRCSPKSGHDTVSWYQQALGQGPQFIFQYYEEEERQRGNFPDRFSGHQFPNYSSELNVNALLLGDSALYLCASSLAASGRLTDTQYFGPGTRLTVL.

The chain has TRBV11-1 and TRBJ2-1; weak D call: TRBD2 (6 bases). The CDR3 spans 12 residues. Trimming took 7 bases from V and 10 from J, leaving 14 bases between them. Germline loops: CDR1 SGHAT, CDR2 FQDESV (reference sequence). The CDR3 here is CASTPSAGEQFF. CDR3 nucleotides: TGTGCCAGCACCCCCAGTGCGGGGGAGCAGTTCTTC.

The J gene is TRBJ1-2, the V gene TRBV9; D call uncertain. CDR1 is SGDLS and CDR2 is YYNGEE in the germline V gene. The CDR3 is 16 amino acids. Trimming removed 3 bases at V and 3 bases at J, with 18 bases between. The CDR3, as DNA: TGTGCCAGCAGCGCCAGGTGGCCGGTTCCGGACTATGGCTACACCTTC. It is translated as CASSARWPVPDYGYTF.